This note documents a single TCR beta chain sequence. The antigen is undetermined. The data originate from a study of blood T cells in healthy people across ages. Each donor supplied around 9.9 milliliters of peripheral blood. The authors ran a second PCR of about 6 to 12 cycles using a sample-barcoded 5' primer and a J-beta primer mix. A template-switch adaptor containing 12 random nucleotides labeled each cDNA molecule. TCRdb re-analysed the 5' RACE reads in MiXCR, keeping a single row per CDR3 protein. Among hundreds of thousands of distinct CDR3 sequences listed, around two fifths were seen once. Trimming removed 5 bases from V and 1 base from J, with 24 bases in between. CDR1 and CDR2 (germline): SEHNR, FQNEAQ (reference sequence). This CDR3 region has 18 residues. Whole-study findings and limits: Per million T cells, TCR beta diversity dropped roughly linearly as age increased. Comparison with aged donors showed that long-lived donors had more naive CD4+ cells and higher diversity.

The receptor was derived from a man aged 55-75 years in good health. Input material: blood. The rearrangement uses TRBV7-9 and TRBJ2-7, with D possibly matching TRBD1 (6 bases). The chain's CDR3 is CASSPISLRQAVSYEQYF. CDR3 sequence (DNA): TGTGCCAGCAGCCCCATTAGTTTACGACAGGCGGTTTCCTACGAGCAGTACTTC.